The entry below describes one TCR beta chain. This record comes from a study of blood T cell repertoires in COVID-19. The CDR3 is made up of 14 amino acids. The junction had 3 bases not matched to a gene; V was cut back by 3 bases and J by 5 bases. CDR1 is LNHDA, CDR2 SQIVND, per germline (reference sequence). Assay: immunoSEQ multiplex PCR; the TCRdb copy retains only in-frame clones and omits some. The sample holds a few hundred thousand clones, 87% seen once. The chain is built from TRBV19 and TRBJ1-1; 10 nucleotides agree with TRBD1. The sequencing input was PBMCs or T cells enriched from blood (not recorded which). This clonotype originated in a woman in her thirties who had recovered from COVID-19. CDR3: CASSMGQGMTEAFF. The CDR3 coding sequence is TGTGCCAGTAGTATGGGACAGGGGATGACTGAAGCTTTCTTT.